Below, one T cell receptor (beta chain) is given with its context. This entry is derived from a study of blood T cell repertoires in COVID-19. TCRdb's table, derived via immunoSEQ multiplex PCR, lists solely in-frame clones and lacks some. The sample lists some 30,000 clones; 70% to 85% were seen once. V gave up 4 bases and J gave up 2 bases; unmatched junction bases: 14. The CDR3 is 18 residues long. Germline lookup yields CDR1 MGHRA and CDR2 YSYEKL. The receptor comes from a human donor in a cohort sampled during active COVID-19. The rearrangement uses TRBV4-1 and TRBJ2-3, with 8 positions matching TRBD2. The sample consisted of peripheral blood. The CDR3 DNA is TGCGCCAGCAGCCTCGGCGTAACGGGGGGGAAATCCACAGATACGCAGTATTTT. Translating it yields CASSLGVTGGKSTDTQYF.